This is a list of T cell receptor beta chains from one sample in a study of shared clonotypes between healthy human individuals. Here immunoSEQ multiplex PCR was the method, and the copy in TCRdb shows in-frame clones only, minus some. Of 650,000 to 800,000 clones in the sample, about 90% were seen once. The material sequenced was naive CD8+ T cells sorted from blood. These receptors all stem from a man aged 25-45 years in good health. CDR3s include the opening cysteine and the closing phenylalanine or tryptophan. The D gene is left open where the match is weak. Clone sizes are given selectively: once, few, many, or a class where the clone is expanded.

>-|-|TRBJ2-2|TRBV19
TGTGCCAGTACGTCCGCCGGGGAGCTGTTTTTT
CASTSAGELFF
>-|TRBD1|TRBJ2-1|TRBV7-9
TGTGCCAGCAGATGGACAGGGCCTGAGCAGTTCTTC
CASRWTGPEQFF
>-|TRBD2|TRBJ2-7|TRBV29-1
TGCAGCGTTGTACATAGCGGGATGAGCTCCTACGAGCAGTACTTC
CSVVHSGMSSYEQYF
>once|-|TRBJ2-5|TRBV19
TGTGCCAGTAGTATCGGGGAATTGGACAGCCAAGAGACCCAGTACTTC
CASSIGELDSQETQYF
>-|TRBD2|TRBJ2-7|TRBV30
TGTGCCTGGAGCCCGGGACTAGCAGACTACGAGCAGTACTTC
CAWSPGLADYEQYF
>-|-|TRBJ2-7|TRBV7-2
TGTGCCAGCAGCGTGGGACTGCAACCCTACGAGCAGTACTTC
CASSVGLQPYEQYF
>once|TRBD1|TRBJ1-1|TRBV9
TGTGCCAGCAGCGTAAGGACAGGGGGTTCGGACACTGAAGCTTTCTTT
CASSVRTGGSDTEAFF
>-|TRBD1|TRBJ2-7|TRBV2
TGTGCCAGCGAGGGGGCCAGGGTAAGGACTTCCTACGAGCAGTACTTC
CASEGARVRTSYEQYF
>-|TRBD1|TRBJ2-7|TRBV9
TGTGCCAGCAGCGGGACCGGGACAGGACTCTACGAGCAGTACTTC
CASSGTGTGLYEQYF
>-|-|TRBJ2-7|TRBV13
TGTGCCAGCAGCTTAGACACGCCACAGTACTTC
CASSLDTPQYF
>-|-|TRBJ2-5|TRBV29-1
TGCAGCGTTGAAGAGTCAGGCAACCAAGAGACCCAGTACTTC
CSVEESGNQETQYF
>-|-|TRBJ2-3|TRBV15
TGTGCCACCAGCGGGGAGAGTACAGATACGCAGTATTTT
CATSGESTDTQYF
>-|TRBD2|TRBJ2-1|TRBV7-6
TGTGCCAGCTCCCTAGCGGGAGCCTACAATGAGCAGTTCTTC
CASSLAGAYNEQFF
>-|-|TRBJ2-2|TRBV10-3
TGTGCCATCAGTGACGGACTCTGGGGGGACACCGGGGAGCTGTTTTTT
CAISDGLWGDTGELFF
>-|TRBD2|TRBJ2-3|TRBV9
TGTGCCAGCAGCGTAGGGCGGGAGTCTAGCACAGATACGCAGTATTTT
CASSVGRESSTDTQYF
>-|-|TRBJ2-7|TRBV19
TGTGCCAGTAGTACCCGGGACACCTACGAGCAGTACTTC
CASSTRDTYEQYF
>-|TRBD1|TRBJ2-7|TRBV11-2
TGTGCCAGCAGCTACCGGGACAGCCACGAGCAGTACTTC
CASSYRDSHEQYF
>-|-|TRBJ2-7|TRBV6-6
TGTGCCAGCAGCCACCCCGGGAGCGAGCAGTACTTC
CASSHPGSEQYF
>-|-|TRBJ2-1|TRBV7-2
TGTGCCAGCAGCTTGGGGCGGGGATACTACAATGAGCAGTTCTTC
CASSLGRGYYNEQFF
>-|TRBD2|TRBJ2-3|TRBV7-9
TGTGCCAGCAGCTTAGCTGGGACTAGCGGGATAGAAGGGGCAGATACGCAGTATTTT
CASSLAGTSGIEGADTQYF